This T cell receptor beta chain is drawn from a study of T-cell memory formation after mild COVID-19. Study-wide background: TCR clusters largely stayed donor specific.

Germline assignment: CDR1 DFQATT and CDR2 SNEGSKA (reference sequence). Trimming stripped 0 bases from V and 1 base from J, with 13 bases between. The CDR3 has 15 amino acids. This clonotype has a handful of counts. TCRdb independently ran MiXCR on the 5' RACE reads; one entry per CDR3 protein. The sample lists about 190,000 distinct CDR3 sequences; around 20% were seen once. This rearrangement joins TRBV20-1 to TRBJ2-7; a possible D gene is TRBD2 (6 bases). The sequenced sample consisted of PBMCs or a T cell subset sorted from them (not recorded which). The sequence was obtained from an adult woman who had mild COVID-19 (a few samples of this study predate the infection). Cell type and time point are not known. The CDR3: CSARDPGGVSYEQYF. For the CDR3, the DNA is TGCAGTGCTAGAGATCCAGGCGGGGTTTCCTACGAGCAGTACTTC.